This T cell receptor beta chain was identified in a study of blood T cell repertoires in COVID-19. Study in general: Collection of acute and convalescent COVID-19 samples took place in the United States, Italy and Spain. T cells, B-cell-depleted T cells, or PBMCs provided the cDNA or gDNA that served as material.

As handled by the study authors: Counts of nucleated cells, estimated from reference gene primer amplification, were obtained. TCRdb keeps only in-frame clones here, not all; method: immunoSEQ multiplex PCR. V and J calls and clone size come straight from that table; D and trimming were deduced from the DNA. This table holds approximately 140,000 clones, roughly 82% found once. The CDR3 runs to 16 residues. Germline lookup yields CDR1 LNHDA and CDR2 SQIVND (reference sequence). The V gene end was trimmed by 5 bases and the J gene end by 2 bases; junction bases not matched to a gene: 9. The genes are TRBV19 and TRBJ2-3; TRBD2 matches at 8 bases. The source material was peripheral blood. The receptor was isolated from a man in his 70s with acute or convalescent COVID-19. This CDR3 reads CASSQLAGTVTDTQYF. The DNA of the CDR3 is TGTGCCAGTAGTCAGCTAGCGGGTACCGTCACAGATACGCAGTATTTT.